This T cell receptor (beta chain) appears in the sequencing data of a study of T cells in localized non-small cell lung cancer. Study observations and caveats: Clonality peaked in uninvolved adjacent lung rather than tumor. The study detected a median around 50 of the top 100 tumor clones in adjacent lung. Heterogeneity remains possible, as sequencing covered one tumor region only.

This CDR3 is built from 16 residues. Germline V lookup: CDR1 LGHNT, CDR2 FRNRAP. V lost 0 bases and J lost 0, with 11 bases in between. This clone was counted a single time. Its antigen is as yet unknown. Profiling relied on immunoSEQ multiplex PCR, and the TCRdb table lists in-frame clones only, not all of them. The table includes tens of thousands of clones, 88% detected once. The sample here was peripheral blood, taken before any cancer treatment. The origin of this receptor is a woman aged 35-75 years with stage I squamous cell lung carcinoma. The chain uses TRBV12-5 and TRBJ1-1; D ambiguous. The CDR3 nucleotides read TGTGCTAGTGGTTTGGTACCGGGAGGCATGAACACTGAAGCTTTCTTT. Encoded protein: CASGLVPGGMNTEAFF.